Listed below are T cell receptor beta chains from one sample, sequenced in a study of neurological immune-mediated disorders. TCRdb reanalysed the 5' RACE reads using MiXCR and keeps one entry per CDR3 protein. The data hold tens of thousands of distinct CDR3 sequences, with just under 4.5% observed a single time. The sequenced sample consisted of PBMCs. The receptors come from a woman between 55 and 75 years old with multiple sclerosis. Both conserved end residues are part of each CDR3. Fields, in order: CDR3 length, J gene, clone size, D gene, V gene, CDR3 DNA, CDR3 protein. A D gene is named only where the DNA matches it firmly. The size of a clone is reported for some rows only, either as once, few or many, or as a class for expanded clones.

12 | TRBJ2-7 | many | - | TRBV7-8 | TGTGCCAGCAGCTTGGGGGAAGGGGAGCAGTACTTC | CASSLGEGEQYF
15 | TRBJ2-1 | many | TRBD2 | TRBV20-1 | TGCAGTGCTTGGACTAGCGGGAGTAATTACAATGAGCAGTTCTTC | CSAWTSGSNYNEQFF
17 | TRBJ2-3 | - | TRBD1 | TRBV5-1 | TGCGCCAGCAGCCTCGCATCCAGGGGGATTAGCACAGATACGCAGTATTTT | CASSLASRGISTDTQYF
14 | TRBJ2-7 | many | - | TRBV20-1 | TGCAGTGCTATGGTGGCCCAGGGGAATAACGAGCAGTACTTC | CSAMVAQGNNEQYF
13 | TRBJ1-2 | many | - | TRBV2 | TGTGCCAAGTTGCCGGGCTTGCCTTATGGCTACACCTTC | CAKLPGLPYGYTF
14 | TRBJ1-5 | many | - | TRBV20-1 | TGCAGTGCTAGAGATCCGACAGCAACACGGCCCCAGCATTTT | CSARDPTATRPQHF
15 | TRBJ2-7 | few | TRBD2 | TRBV7-2 | TGTGCCAGCAGCTTAGATACTAGCGGGGTGCGGGAGCAGTACTTC | CASSLDTSGVREQYF
16 | TRBJ2-1 | many | TRBD1 | TRBV4-1 | TGCGCCAGCAGCCATCCCACAGGGGGAATAAGTTATGAGCAGTTCTTC | CASSHPTGGISYEQFF
15 | TRBJ1-2 | many | - | TRBV3-1 | TGTGCCAGCAGCCAAGACTTCACCAGGGGCTATGGCTACACCTTC | CASSQDFTRGYGYTF
13 | TRBJ2-1 | many | TRBD2 | TRBV10-3 | TGTGCCATCAGTCTTAGCGGGCCTCCTGAGCAGTTCTTC | CAISLSGPPEQFF
15 | TRBJ2-3 | many | - | TRBV9 | TGTGCCAGCAGCGTAGGTCCGGCGAGCACAGATACGCAGTATTTT | CASSVGPASTDTQYF
14 | TRBJ2-1 | - | - | TRBV2 | TGTGCCAGCAGTGAAATTCGTACTCCGGGTGAGCAGTTCTTC | CASSEIRTPGEQFF
14 | TRBJ1-1 | - | TRBD1 | TRBV20-1 | TGCAGTGCTAGAGTTTGGGGACAGGGCTCTGAAGCTTTCTTT | CSARVWGQGSEAFF
13 | TRBJ1-2 | many | - | TRBV20-1 | TGCAGTGCTTCGGACGTCATTAACTATGGCTACACCTTC | CSASDVINYGYTF
14 | TRBJ2-5 | few | - | TRBV7-2 | TGTGCCAGCAGCTTAGTTAGGTTAGCTGAGACCCAGTACTTC | CASSLVRLAETQYF
14 | TRBJ1-6 | many | - | TRBV11-1 | TGTGCCAGCAGCTTAGAGGGCTCGAATTCACCCCTCCACTTT | CASSLEGSNSPLHF
15 | TRBJ1-6 | many | - | TRBV6-2/TRBV6-3 | TGTGCCAGCAGACGAACGACAGTCTATTATTCACCCCTCCACTTT | CASRRTTVYYSPLHF
14 | TRBJ2-3 | many | - | TRBV5-1 | TGCGCCAGCAGATCCCGGCCCCCCGGAGATACGCAGTATTTT | CASRSRPPGDTQYF
15 | TRBJ2-3 | few | - | TRBV29-1 | TGCAGCGTTGCTGCGGCAGCGGATGTAACAGATACGCAGTATTTT | CSVAAAADVTDTQYF
15 | TRBJ2-3 | many | - | TRBV4-3 | TGCGCCAGCAGCCACCCAGAGAGGGGAACAGATACGCAGTATTTT | CASSHPERGTDTQYF
13 | TRBJ2-5 | many | - | TRBV2 | TGTGCCACTTCGAGTGGGCATCAAGAGACCCAGTACTTC | CATSSGHQETQYF
12 | TRBJ2-7 | few | - | TRBV7-9 | TGTGCCAGCAGCTTAAGTTCCTACGAGCAGTACTTC | CASSLSSYEQYF
14 | TRBJ1-5 | few | - | TRBV12-3/TRBV12-4 | TGTGCCAGCAGTTTATTGAGGTTACGTCAGCCCCAGCATTTT | CASSLLRLRQPQHF
14 | TRBJ2-7 | many | - | TRBV20-1 | TGCAGTGCCACCGGACAGCAGAGCTCCTACGAGCAGTACTTC | CSATGQQSSYEQYF
17 | TRBJ2-7 | many | TRBD2 | TRBV4-1 | TGCGCCAGCAGCCAAGACATGGCTAGCGGGGACTCCTACGAGCAGTACTTC | CASSQDMASGDSYEQYF
15 | TRBJ1-3 | few | TRBD1 | TRBV10-1 | TGCGCCAGCAGTGACCTGGACAGGGATGGAAACACCATATATTTT | CASSDLDRDGNTIYF
16 | TRBJ2-1 | many | TRBD2 | TRBV7-2 | TGTGCCAGCAGCTTAGGGACTAGCGGGAGCCACAATGAGCAGTTCTTC | CASSLGTSGSHNEQFF
12 | TRBJ1-1 | many | - | TRBV29-1 | TGCAGCGTGACCACGTCCGGATCGGAAGCTTTCTTT | CSVTTSGSEAFF
16 | TRBJ2-2 | many | TRBD1 | TRBV4-2 | TGTGCCAGCAGCCCGAACCGACAGGGCGGCACCGGGGAGCTGTTTTTT | CASSPNRQGGTGELFF
14 | TRBJ2-5 | many | - | TRBV6-5 | TGTGCCAGCAGTTACGCAGGGCGCCAAGAGACCCAGTACTTC | CASSYAGRQETQYF
15 | TRBJ1-1 | few | - | TRBV12-3/TRBV12-4 | TGTGCCAGCAGTCCCGGGGGTGATTCGAACACTGAAGCTTTCTTT | CASSPGGDSNTEAFF
14 | TRBJ2-3 | many | - | TRBV29-1 | TGCAGCGTGCCACGGGGGTCCCCCACAGATACGCAGTATTTT | CSVPRGSPTDTQYF
15 | TRBJ2-2 | many | - | TRBV9 | TGTGCCAGCAGCGATACTACCCCGGGCACCGGGGAGCTGTTTTTT | CASSDTTPGTGELFF
14 | TRBJ1-6 | many | - | TRBV20-1 | TGCAGTGCGAGTGGCGGGTCTTACGAGGTGGCCCTCCACTTT | CSASGGSYEVALHF
14 | TRBJ1-5 | many | - | TRBV5-8 | TGTGCCAGCGCCGGAAGGGTGAGCAATCAGCCCCAGCATTTT | CASAGRVSNQPQHF
16 | TRBJ2-1 | many | - | TRBV6-6 | TGTGCCAGCAACTCCGAGGGGGGGGGCCGATGGAGTGAGCAGTTCTTC | CASNSEGGGRWSEQFF
10 | TRBJ2-1 | many | TRBD2 | TRBV20-1 | TGCAGTGCTCGATCGGGGGGGGAGTTCTTC | CSARSGGEFF
13 | TRBJ1-2 | many | - | TRBV20-1 | TGCAGTGCTAGTCGGCCCTTGATTAGTGGCTACACCTTC | CSASRPLISGYTF
14 | TRBJ2-1 | many | - | TRBV29-1 | TGCAGCGTTAGTGCGTCGGTCTCCTACAATGAGCAGTTCTTC | CSVSASVSYNEQFF
16 | TRBJ2-2 | many | TRBD2 | TRBV10-2 | TGCGCCAGCAGTGAATCGGCGGGGGGGAACACCGGGGAGCTGTTTTTT | CASSESAGGNTGELFF
12 | TRBJ1-1 | many | - | TRBV24-1 | TGTGCCACCAGCGGGGCGGACACTGAAGCTTTCTTT | CATSGADTEAFF
14 | TRBJ2-3 | - | - | TRBV7-2 | TGTGCCAGCAGCTTACAATACGGGGCAGATACGCAGTATTTT | CASSLQYGADTQYF
14 | TRBJ1-1 | many | - | TRBV7-8 | TGTGCCAGCAGCTTTACAGATCCGAACACTGAAGCTTTCTTT | CASSFTDPNTEAFF
12 | TRBJ2-7 | many | - | TRBV28 | TGTGCCAGCGGGCAGATCCCCCACGAGCAGTACTTC | CASGQIPHEQYF
11 | TRBJ2-1 | many | - | TRBV10-1 | TGCGCCAGCGGGACAAACAATGAGCAGTTCTTC | CASGTNNEQFF
14 | TRBJ1-6 | many | - | TRBV9 | TGTGCCAGCAGCGTTGAGGGGGGAAAATCACCCCTCCACTTT | CASSVEGGKSPLHF
12 | TRBJ1-1 | many | - | TRBV20-1 | TGCAGTGCTAGTGCGGTGGACACTGAAGCTTTCTTT | CSASAVDTEAFF
18 | TRBJ2-3 | few | TRBD2 | TRBV2 | TGTGCCAGCAGTCTTATCCCGGGGGGGACCACTAGCACAGATACGCAGTATTTT | CASSLIPGGTTSTDTQYF